The 25 T cell receptor beta chains below come from one sample, sequenced in a study of early T cells in non-severe SARS-CoV-2 infection. MiXCR was run by TCRdb on the 5' RACE reads, yielding one entry per CDR3 protein. Here the sample spans approximately 46,000 distinct CDR3 sequences, about 9.3% being singletons. The specimen sequenced was whole blood. The receptors originated from an adult who was a healthcare worker with PCR-confirmed SARS-CoV-2 infection or an uninfected control (not recorded which).

This clonotype was counted between two and nine times. V usage is TRBV2 and J usage is TRBJ1-1; D perhaps matches TRBD1 (6 bases). This CDR3 has 11 residues. Trimming removed 5 bases from V and 7 bases from J, with 8 bases in between. Germline V gene sequence: CDR1 SNHLY, CDR2 FYNNEI. CDR3 DNA sequence: TGTGCCAGCAGTCGACAGGTTGAAGCTTTCTTT. This sequence encodes CASSRQVEAFF.

This clonotype has a count of ten or more. The chain employs TRBV28 and TRBJ2-1; 15 nucleotides agree with TRBD2. CDR1 MDHEN and CDR2 SYDVKM come from the germline V gene. CDR3 length: 16 residues. With 5 bases clipped from V and 9 bases from J, the junction kept 8 bases outside the gene matches. CDR3 nucleotides: TGTGCCAGCAGTACGGGACTAGCGGGAGGAAGGGGTGAGCAGTTCTTC. This codes for CASSTGLAGGRGEQFF.

This clonotype was seen many times. The rearrangement links TRBV28 to TRBJ2-7; perhaps TRBD1 as D (7 bases). The CDR3 covers 13 residues. Germline-derived CDR1 and CDR2 are MDHEN and SYDVKM. Trimming took 6 bases from V and 1 from J, leaving 10 bases between them. DNA of the CDR3: TGTGCCAGCAGGGCGGGACAGTCCTACGAGCAGTACTTC. Protein product: CASRAGQSYEQYF.

The chain is built from TRBV20-1 and TRBJ1-1; D possibly corresponds to TRBD1 (6 bases). Trimming took 6 bases from V and 0 from J, leaving 14 bases between them. This CDR3 is 14 amino acids long. Germline V gene data show CDR1 as DFQATT and CDR2 as SNEGSKA (reference sequence). CDR3 DNA sequence: TGCAGTGCCATACGACAGGCGTTGAACACTGAAGCTTTCTTT. As protein: CSAIRQALNTEAFF.

This clonotype was counted ten times or more. The V and J genes are TRBV6-2 or TRBV6-3 and TRBJ2-1; 7 positions agree with TRBD1. Trimming at V came to 6 bases and at J to 9 bases, leaving 14 bases not matched to a gene. This CDR3 comprises 15 residues. Germline loops: CDR1 MNHEY, CDR2 SVGEGT. CDR3 amino acids: CASSRRASGGGEQFF. The CDR3, as DNA: TGTGCCAGCAGCAGGCGGGCTTCAGGGGGTGGTGAGCAGTTCTTC.

The rearrangement uses TRBV28 and TRBJ2-2, with 11 nucleotides matching TRBD2. Losses at the gene ends were 5 bases for V and 5 bases for J; bases not matched to a gene: 7. This CDR3 is built from 16 residues. Germline CDR1 reads MDHEN; CDR2 reads SYDVKM. The CDR3 reads CASSLGPSGRTGELFF. CDR3 sequence (DNA): TGTGCCAGCAGTCTAGGTCCTAGCGGGAGGACCGGGGAGCTGTTTTTT. Full variable domain (outside the CDR3, taken from reference TRBV28 and TRBJ2-2): DVKVTQSSRYLVKRTGEKVFLECVQDMDHENMFWYRQDPGLGLRLIYFSYDVKMKEKGDIPEGYSVSREKKERFSLILESASTNQTSMYLCASSLGPSGRTGELFFGEGSRLTVL.

Ten or more counts support this clonotype. The chain is built from TRBV7-9 and TRBJ2-5; no clear D. Germline CDR1 and CDR2: SEHNR and FQNEAQ (reference sequence). V shed 0 bases and J shed 5 bases, with 7 bases lying between them. This CDR3 has 13 residues. The CDR3 here is CASSLALLETQYF. The DNA of the CDR3 is TGTGCCAGCAGCTTAGCACTTTTGGAGACCCAGTACTTC.

V and J are TRBV4-3 and TRBJ2-1; D might be TRBD2 (5 bases). Germline V gene data show CDR1 as LGHNA and CDR2 as YSLEER. The germline V and J ends were trimmed by 0 bases and 7 bases, with 7 bases remaining between them. This CDR3 has 13 residues. The DNA of the CDR3 is TGCGCCAGCAGCCAAGAGGGCGGGAATGAGCAGTTCTTC. Translating gives CASSQEGGNEQFF.

In this sample, this clonotype turned up many times. This chain joins TRBV4-3 and TRBJ2-7, with TRBD2 matching over 9 bases. This CDR3 contains 17 residues. V lost 0 bases, J lost 6 bases, and 12 bases stayed unmatched. Germline CDR1 and CDR2: LGHNA and YSLEER. CDR3 bases: TGCGCCAGCAGCCAAGATTCTACTAGCGGGTTACTACTCGAGCAGTACTTC. Translation: CASSQDSTSGLLLEQYF.

This clonotype has at least ten counts. The V call is TRBV4-2, the J call TRBJ2-5; a possible D gene is TRBD2 (5 bases). This CDR3 comprises 16 residues. V was clipped by 0 bases and J by 2 bases, with 13 bases between them. Per the germline V gene, CDR1 is LGHNA and CDR2 is YNFKEQ. The chain's CDR3 is CASSQEAVDGQETQYF. The CDR3 bases are TGTGCCAGCAGCCAAGAAGCGGTAGACGGTCAAGAGACCCAGTACTTC.

Ten or more counts support this clonotype. This rearrangement joins TRBV20-1 to TRBJ2-7; perhaps TRBD2 as D (5 bases). This CDR3 is 15 amino acids long. Germline V CDR1 and CDR2: DFQATT, SNEGSKA (reference sequence). Trimming cost V 0 bases and J 2 bases, with 14 bases left between them. The CDR3 DNA is TGCAGTGCTAGAGATCTGGGGAGCCCCCCCTACGAGCAGTACTTC. This sequence encodes CSARDLGSPPYEQYF.

This clonotype was seen more than once but under ten times. This chain connects TRBV28 to TRBJ1-2, with D hard to call. Germline lookup yields CDR1 MDHEN and CDR2 SYDVKM. The CDR3 consists of 12 residues. Trimming removed 10 bases at V and 1 base at J, with 10 bases between. The CDR3 sequence is CAINGNNYGYTF. CDR3 bases: TGTGCCATTAACGGGAATAACTATGGCTACACCTTC.

V gene TRBV24-1 combines with J gene TRBJ2-7; the D call may be TRBD1 or TRBD2 (5 bases each). This CDR3 is 15 amino acids long. Per the germline V gene, CDR1 is KGHDR and CDR2 is SFDVKD. V lost 4 bases to trimming and J lost 6 bases, with 18 bases between them. The CDR3 protein is CATSDPRDGRREQYF. The CDR3 DNA sequence: TGTGCCACCAGTGACCCCCGGGACGGTAGGCGCGAGCAGTACTTC.

Comments on this clonotype: One end of the junction fails to match germline, which may point to a read error. This chain joins TRBV29-1 and TRBJ2-3, with D unresolved. This CDR3 is 11 amino acids long. Germline V gives CDR1 SQVTM, CDR2 ANQGSEA. CDR3 in DNA: TGTGCTGCGAGAAAAACAGATACGCAGTATTTT. Protein sequence: CAARKTDTQYF.

This clonotype was observed at least ten times. The V call is TRBV7-2, the J call TRBJ2-3, with a weak D call TRBD2 (6 bases). V was cut by 0 bases and J by 5 bases, with 6 bases left in between. This CDR3 contains 13 residues. Looked up from germline, CDR1 is SGHTA and CDR2 is FQGNSA. Here the CDR3 reads CASSLARGDTQYF. CDR3 bases: TGTGCCAGCAGCTTAGCGCGGGGAGATACGCAGTATTTT.

There are many counts of this clonotype. CDR3 nucleotides: TGTGCCAGCAGTTTATTCGGGCGCTACGAGCAGTACTTC. Translated, it gives CASSLFGRYEQYF. This rearrangement joins TRBV27 to TRBJ2-7; D not certain. V lost 1 base, J lost 3 bases, and 7 bases lay in between. From germline, CDR1 is MNHEY and CDR2 SMNVEV (reference sequence). This CDR3 has 13 residues.

This clonotype was seen ten or more times. The chain combines TRBV20-1 with TRBJ2-5; 16 nucleotides align to TRBD2. The length of the CDR3 is 16 residues. The germline V gene has CDR1 DFQATT and CDR2 SNEGSKA (reference sequence). V was pared by 6 bases and J by 4 bases, with 8 bases of the junction left unmatched. CDR3 nucleotides: TGCAGTGCCAAAGGGACTAGCGGGAGGGCCTCAGAGACCCAGTACTTC. Amino acids: CSAKGTSGRASETQYF.

This clonotype was counted ten times or more. This CDR3 is CASSMLGETEQYF. The CDR3 DNA is TGTGCCAGTAGTATGCTGGGTGAGACAGAGCAGTACTTC. This chain links TRBV19 with TRBJ2-7; no clear D gene. V dropped 3 bases and J dropped 7 bases, with 13 bases sitting between them. Germline-derived CDR1 and CDR2 are LNHDA and SQIVND (reference sequence). This CDR3 is built from 13 residues.

This clonotype was observed at least ten times. The V and J genes are TRBV7-6 and TRBJ2-1; 7 nucleotides align to TRBD2. This CDR3 spans 19 amino acids. The junction had 17 bases not matched to a gene; V was cut back by 1 base and J by 5 bases. Germline CDR1 and CDR2: SGHVS and FNYEAQ. The CDR3 nucleotides are TGTGCCAGCAGCTTAGGGACGGCCACGGGGCTAGCGGCAAACAATGAGCAGTTCTTC. Amino acid sequence: CASSLGTATGLAANNEQFF.

This clonotype has a count of ten or more. The V call is TRBV5-1, the J call TRBJ1-2; D is unresolved. Germline values: CDR1 SGHRS, CDR2 YFSETQ. Trimming removed 0 bases from V and 6 bases from J, with 9 bases in between. This CDR3 is built from 13 residues. The CDR3: CASSLAGNHGYTF. The DNA of the CDR3 is TGCGCCAGCAGCTTGGCCGGAAACCATGGCTACACCTTC.

The rearrangement joins TRBV10-2 to TRBJ2-3; possibly TRBD2 for D (6 bases). Germline CDR1 and CDR2: WSHSY and SAAADI. Trimming left V 3 bases short and J 4 bases short, with 11 bases between. This CDR3 has 14 amino acids. The CDR3, as DNA: TGCGCCAGCAGTGATGCGGGGAGGCCAGATACGCAGTATTTT. The encoded protein is CASSDAGRPDTQYF.

This clonotype was counted only a few times. The chain couples TRBV9 to TRBJ2-1; unclear D gene. The CDR3 length is 16 residues. Trimming shortened V by 0 bases and J by 7 bases, and 17 bases separated the two germline ends. Germline CDR1 SGDLS, CDR2 YYNGEE. The CDR3 sequence is CASSVGTPLLRNEQFF. Written as DNA, the CDR3 is TGTGCCAGCAGCGTAGGGACCCCCCTCTTGAGGAATGAGCAGTTCTTC.

In this sample, this clonotype turned up many times. V gene TRBV27 combines with J gene TRBJ2-3; D is uncertain. Germline values: CDR1 MNHEY, CDR2 SMNVEV (reference sequence). This CDR3 has 14 amino acids. V gave up 6 bases and J gave up 6 bases, with 16 bases separating them. The CDR3 region has the DNA TGTGCCAGCAGGATGTGGCGATGGGCGGATACGCAGTATTTT. It yields the protein CASRMWRWADTQYF.

This clonotype was picked up many times. V usage is TRBV7-2 and J usage is TRBJ2-1; 8 bases are a match to TRBD2. Germline V lookup: CDR1 SGHTA, CDR2 FQGNSA. V lost 5 bases and J lost 6; bases outside the gene matches: 3. The CDR3 runs to 13 residues. The CDR3 loop reads CASSRTSGNEQFF. CDR3 DNA sequence: TGTGCCAGCAGCCGTACTAGCGGCAATGAGCAGTTCTTC.

In this sample, this clonotype turned up a few times. The chain links TRBV29-1 to TRBJ2-4; D call uncertain. Germline CDR1 reads SQVTM; CDR2 reads ANQGSEA. Trimming stripped 4 bases from V and 5 bases from J, with 9 bases between. The CDR3 runs to 12 residues. CDR3 nucleotides: TGCAGCGTTGCGCCCTCTGAAAACATTCAGTACTTC. This gives the protein CSVAPSENIQYF. The variable domain in full, completed from reference TRBV29-1 and TRBJ2-4, reads SAVISQKPSRDICQRGTSLTIQCQVDSQVTMMFWYRQQPGQSLTLIATANQGSEATYESGFVIDKFPISRPNLTFSTLTVSNMSPEDSSIYLCSVAPSENIQYFGAGTRLSVL.